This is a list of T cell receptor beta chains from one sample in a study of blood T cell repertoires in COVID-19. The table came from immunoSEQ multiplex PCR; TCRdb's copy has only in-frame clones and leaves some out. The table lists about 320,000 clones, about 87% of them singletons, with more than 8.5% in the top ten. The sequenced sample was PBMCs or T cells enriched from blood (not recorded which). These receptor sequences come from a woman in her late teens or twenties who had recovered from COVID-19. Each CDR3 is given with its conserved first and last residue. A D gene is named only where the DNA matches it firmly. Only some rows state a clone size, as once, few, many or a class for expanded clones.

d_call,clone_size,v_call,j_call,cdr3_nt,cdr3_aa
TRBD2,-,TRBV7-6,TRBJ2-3,TGTGCCAGCAGCTTAGTAGCGGGACTCACAGATACGCAGTATTTT,CASSLVAGLTDTQYF
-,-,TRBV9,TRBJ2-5,TGTGCCAGCAGCGTAGATGGGCACCAAGAGACCCAGTACTTC,CASSVDGHQETQYF
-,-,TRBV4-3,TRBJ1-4,TGCGCCAGCAGCCAAGATCCGGGGTCGTCGAAACTGTTTTTT,CASSQDPGSSKLFF
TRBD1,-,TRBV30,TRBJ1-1,TGTGCCTGGAGTGTACGGAACAGGGGGCGTATGTGCACTGAAGCTTTCTTT,CAWSVRNRGRMCTEAFF
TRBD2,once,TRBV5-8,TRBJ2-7,TGTGCCAGCAGCCGAGCGGGATTCTCCTACGAGCAGTACTTC,CASSRAGFSYEQYF
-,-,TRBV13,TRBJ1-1,TGTGCCAGCAGTTTAGTCAGGTTACGACAGACCACTGAAGCTTTCTTT,CASSLVRLRQTTEAFF
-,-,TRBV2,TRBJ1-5,TGTGCCAGCGGGGAGGTCGGGGTTAGCAATCAGCCCCAGCATTTT,CASGEVGVSNQPQHF
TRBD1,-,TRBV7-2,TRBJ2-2,TGTGCCAGCAGCTCCTACAGGGGTTCTGCCGGGGAGCTGTTTTTT,CASSSYRGSAGELFF
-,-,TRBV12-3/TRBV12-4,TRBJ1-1,TGTGCCAGCAGCCCCCCAGGGACTGAAGCTTTCTTT,CASSPPGTEAFF
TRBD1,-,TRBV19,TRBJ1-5,TGTGCCAGTACTGTGGGACAGGGGGGGCCCCAGCATTTT,CASTVGQGGPQHF
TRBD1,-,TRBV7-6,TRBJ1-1,TGTGCCAGCAGCTTAGGACAGGGAAATACTGAAGCTTTCTTT,CASSLGQGNTEAFF
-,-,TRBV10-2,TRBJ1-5,TGCGCCAGCAGTGAGTCCCACAGATATAGCAATCAGCCCCAGCATTTT,CASSESHRYSNQPQHF
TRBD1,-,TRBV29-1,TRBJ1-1,TGCAGCGTTAGCCGGGACAGGATGTTGCGTGAAGCTTTCTTT,CSVSRDRMLREAFF
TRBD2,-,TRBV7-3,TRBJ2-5,TGTGCCAGCAGCCAAGTCATAGCGGGGGGACAAGAGACCCAGTACTTC,CASSQVIAGGQETQYF
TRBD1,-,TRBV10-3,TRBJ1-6,TGTGCCACCCAGGACAGGGCCTCACCCCTCCACTTT,CATQDRASPLHF
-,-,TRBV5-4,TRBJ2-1,TGTGCCAGCAGCCCCTCTAGTGGTCCCACCAATGAGCAGTTCTTC,CASSPSSGPTNEQFF
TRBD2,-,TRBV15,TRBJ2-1,TGTGCCACCGGGACTAGCGGGAGACGGGGTGAGCAGTTCTTC,CATGTSGRRGEQFF
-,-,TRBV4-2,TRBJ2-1,TGTGCCAGCAGCCAAGAGGAACTAGTGGTTTTGTTCTTC,CASSQEELVVLFF
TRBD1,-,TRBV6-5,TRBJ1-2,TGTGCCAGCAGTTATGAACAGGGGGCCGGTGGCTACACCTTC,CASSYEQGAGGYTF
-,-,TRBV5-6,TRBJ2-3,TGTGCCAGCAGCCTCATGATCGGCGGAGGCACAGATACGCAGTATTTT,CASSLMIGGGTDTQYF
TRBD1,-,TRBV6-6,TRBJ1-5,TGTGCCAGCAGCCGAGCCCCCCCGACAGGGAACCTTGGCCAGCCCCAGCATTTT,CASSRAPPTGNLGQPQHF
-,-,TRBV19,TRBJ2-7,TGTGCCAGTAGTATCCAGACAGCCTCCTACGAGCAGTACTTC,CASSIQTASYEQYF
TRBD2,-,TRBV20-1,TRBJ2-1,TGCAGTGCTAGTCATACTAGCGGGAGTATTCTATTGTCAGCGGAGCAGTTCTTC,CSASHTSGSILLSAEQFF
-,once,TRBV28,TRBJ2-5,TGTGCCAGCAGGGGGGGGGCTTGGGAGACCCAGTACTTC,CASRGGAWETQYF
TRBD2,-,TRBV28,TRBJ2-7,TGTGCCAGCAGTAGCGGGATCGCCTACGAGCAGTACTTC,CASSSGIAYEQYF
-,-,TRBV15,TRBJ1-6,TGTGCCACCAGCCTTCAGGGGAACGATTCACCCCTCCACTTT,CATSLQGNDSPLHF
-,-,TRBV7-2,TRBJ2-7,TGTGCCAGCAGCTTAAGTTCTACGACTAGCGAGCAGTACTTC,CASSLSSTTSEQYF
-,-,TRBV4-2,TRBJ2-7,TGTGCCAGCAGCTCCTCCTTGGCTAGCGCGAGCTCCTACGAGCAGTACTTC,CASSSSLASASSYEQYF
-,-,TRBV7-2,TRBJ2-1,TGTGCCAGCAGCTCCACTAGCTCCGGTGAGCAGTTCTTC,CASSSTSSGEQFF
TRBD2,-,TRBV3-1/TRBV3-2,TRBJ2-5,TGTGCCAGCAGCCAAGTTATTATAGCGGGACAAGAGACCCAGTACTTC,CASSQVIIAGQETQYF
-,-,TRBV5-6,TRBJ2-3,TGTGCCAGCAGCTTGGGGGGGCATCAGGGAGATACGCAGTATTTT,CASSLGGHQGDTQYF
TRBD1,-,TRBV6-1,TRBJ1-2,TGTGCCAGCAGTGACCAAAGGACAGGGTTAGGCTACACCTTC,CASSDQRTGLGYTF
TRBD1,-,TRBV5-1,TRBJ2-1,TGCGCCAGCAGTTCCGGGACAGGGGGCTACAATGAGCAGTTCTTC,CASSSGTGGYNEQFF
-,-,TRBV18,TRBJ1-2,TGTGCCAGCTCATCATCACAAGGGGTAGAAGATGGCTACACCTTC,CASSSSQGVEDGYTF
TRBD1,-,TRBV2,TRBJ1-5,TGTGCCAGCAGGGGACAGAGCAATCAGCCCCAGCATTTT,CASRGQSNQPQHF
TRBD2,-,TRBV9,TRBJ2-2,TGTGCCAGCAGCATTAGCGGGGGTTTGACCGGGGAGCTGTTTTTT,CASSISGGLTGELFF
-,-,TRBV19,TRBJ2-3,TGTGCCAGTAGTATAGTCTTCAGCACAGATACGCAGTATTTT,CASSIVFSTDTQYF
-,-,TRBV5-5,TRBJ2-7,TGTGCCAGCAGCACGGGATTACAGAGCTCCTACGAGCAGTACTTC,CASSTGLQSSYEQYF
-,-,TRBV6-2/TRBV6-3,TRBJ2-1,TGTGCCAGCAGTAACCTAGGGGCGGGGAACGTCGGGGATGAGCAGTTCTTC,CASSNLGAGNVGDEQFF
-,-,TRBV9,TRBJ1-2,TGTGCCAGCAGGCGGGACGGGAACTATGGCTACACCTTC,CASRRDGNYGYTF
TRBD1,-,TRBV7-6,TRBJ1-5,TGTGCCAGCAGCCGGAGACAGGGAAGGGATCAGCCCCAGCATTTT,CASSRRQGRDQPQHF
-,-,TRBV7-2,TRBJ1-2,TGTGCCAGCAGCTTGAGTGGCGGGTATGGCTACACCTTC,CASSLSGGYGYTF